This T cell receptor beta chain came from a study of T-cell memory formation after mild COVID-19. Study information: The TCR clusters were mostly specific to one donor.

It was 5'RACE with constant-segment primers that produced the TCR alpha and TCR beta cDNA libraries, which carried sample barcodes and UMIs. MiXCR was run by TCRdb on the 5' RACE reads, yielding one entry per CDR3 protein. The table includes 470,000 or so distinct CDR3 sequences, about 23% detected once. About this clonotype itself: Its cognate antigen is unknown.

Overall study findings and caveats: Whereas later expanders leaned CD4+, clones contracting day 15 to 85 showed a balanced CD4/CD8 makeup.

This clonotype originated in an adult woman who had mild COVID-19 (a few samples of this study predate the infection). Cell type and time point are not known. Material: PBMCs or a T cell subset sorted from them (not recorded which).

CDR3 in amino acids: CASSSRTRIYNEQFF. Here the CDR3 DNA reads TGTGCCAGCAGCTCCAGGACTAGAATCTACAATGAGCAGTTCTTC. This chain uses TRBV7-8 with TRBJ2-1; 7 bases are a match to TRBD2. The CDR3 is 15 amino acids. V was pared by 4 bases and J by 3 bases, with 6 bases of the junction left unmatched. The germline gives CDR1 SGHVS, CDR2 FQNEAQ.